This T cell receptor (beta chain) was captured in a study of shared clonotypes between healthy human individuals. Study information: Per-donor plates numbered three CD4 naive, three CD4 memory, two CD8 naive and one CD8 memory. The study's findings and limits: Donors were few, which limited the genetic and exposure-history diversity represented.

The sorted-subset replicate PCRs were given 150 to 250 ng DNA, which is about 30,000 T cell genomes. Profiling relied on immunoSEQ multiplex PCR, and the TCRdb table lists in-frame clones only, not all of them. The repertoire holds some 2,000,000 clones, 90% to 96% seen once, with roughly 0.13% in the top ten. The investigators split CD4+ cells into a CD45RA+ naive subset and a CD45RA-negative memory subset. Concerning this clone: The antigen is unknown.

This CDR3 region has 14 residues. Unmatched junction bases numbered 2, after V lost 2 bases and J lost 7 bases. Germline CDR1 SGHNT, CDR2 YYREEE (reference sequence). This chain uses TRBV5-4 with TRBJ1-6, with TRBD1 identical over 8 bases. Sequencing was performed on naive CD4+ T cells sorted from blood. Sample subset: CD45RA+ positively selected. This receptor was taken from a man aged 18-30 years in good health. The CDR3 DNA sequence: TGTGCCAGCAGCTTAGGGGACAGGAATTCACCCCTCCACTTT. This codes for CASSLGDRNSPLHF.